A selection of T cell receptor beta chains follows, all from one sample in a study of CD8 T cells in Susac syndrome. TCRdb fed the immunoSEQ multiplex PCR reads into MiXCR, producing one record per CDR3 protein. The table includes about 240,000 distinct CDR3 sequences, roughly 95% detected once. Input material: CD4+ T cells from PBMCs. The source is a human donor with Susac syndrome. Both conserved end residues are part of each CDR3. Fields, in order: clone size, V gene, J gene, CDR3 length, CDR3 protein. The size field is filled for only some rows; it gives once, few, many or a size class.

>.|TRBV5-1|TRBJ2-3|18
CASSASFAATPRTDTQYF
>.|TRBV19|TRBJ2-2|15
CASIGLAGNPGELFF
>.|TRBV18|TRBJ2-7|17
CASSPPGLAGSYYEQYF
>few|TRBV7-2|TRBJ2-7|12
CASSLVSYEQYF
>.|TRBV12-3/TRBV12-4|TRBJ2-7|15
CASGDAPGLAYEQYF
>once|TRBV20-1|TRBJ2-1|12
CSAQAGVYEQFF
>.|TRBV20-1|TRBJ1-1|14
CSASHQGRNTEAFF
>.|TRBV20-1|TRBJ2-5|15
CSARASGKDQETQYF
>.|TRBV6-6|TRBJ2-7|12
CASSRQYYEQYF
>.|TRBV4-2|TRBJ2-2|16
CASSRLLAGVTGELFF
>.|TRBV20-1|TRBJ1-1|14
CSARRGGRDTEAFF
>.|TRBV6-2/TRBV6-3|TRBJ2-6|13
CASIPGGTNVLTF
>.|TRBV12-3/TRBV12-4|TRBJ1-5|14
CASSRLDINQPQHF
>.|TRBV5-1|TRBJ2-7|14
CASSITGGIYEQYF
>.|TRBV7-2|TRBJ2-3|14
CASSARLAVDTQYF
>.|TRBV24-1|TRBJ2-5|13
CATSEAATGTQYF
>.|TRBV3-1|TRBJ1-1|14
CASSPMYGVTEAFF
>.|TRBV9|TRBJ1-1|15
CASSVAAALNTEAFF
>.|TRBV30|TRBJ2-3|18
CAWSVQGARLAGLDTQYF
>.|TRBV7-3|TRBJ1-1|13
CASSLNGNTEAFF
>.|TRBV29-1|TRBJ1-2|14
CSVEVSVLDYGYTF
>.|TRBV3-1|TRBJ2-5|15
CASRHSGTGGETQYF
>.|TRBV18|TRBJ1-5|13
CASSRQGNQPQHF
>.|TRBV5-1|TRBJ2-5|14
CASSGQGSWETQYF
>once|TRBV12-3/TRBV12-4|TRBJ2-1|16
CASIPPGQGAINEQFF
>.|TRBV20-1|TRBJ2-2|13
CSARPQDTGELFF
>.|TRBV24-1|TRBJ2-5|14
CAIAGTGGLETQYF
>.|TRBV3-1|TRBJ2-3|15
CASSQVGQVADTQYF
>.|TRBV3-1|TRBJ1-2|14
CASRSPAANYGYTF
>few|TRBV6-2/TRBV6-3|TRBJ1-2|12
CASGQGSYGYTF
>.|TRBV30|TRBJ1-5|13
CAWSVWENQPQHF
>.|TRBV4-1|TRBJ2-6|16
CASSQDGGAGAHVLTF
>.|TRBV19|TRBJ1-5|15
CASTAGGQGFQPQHF
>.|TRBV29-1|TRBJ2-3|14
CSVEGWPSEDTQYF
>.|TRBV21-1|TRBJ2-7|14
CASRTSGGTYEQYF
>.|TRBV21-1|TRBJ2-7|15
CASSKFGGFEDEQYF
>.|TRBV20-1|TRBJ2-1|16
CSARPRTSGRALGQFF
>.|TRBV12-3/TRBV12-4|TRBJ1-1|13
CASGGLADTEAFF
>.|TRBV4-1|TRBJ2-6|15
CASSPPTAGANVLTF
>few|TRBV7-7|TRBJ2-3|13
CASSLEGTDTQYF
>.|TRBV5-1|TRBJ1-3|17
CASSWLPGGAQGNTIYF
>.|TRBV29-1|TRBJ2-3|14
CSVNGGGMPDTQYF
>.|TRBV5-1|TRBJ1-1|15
CASSIQGAQNTEAFF
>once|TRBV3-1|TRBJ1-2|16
CASSHAIGTANYGYTF
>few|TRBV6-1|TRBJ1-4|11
CASSTNEKLFF